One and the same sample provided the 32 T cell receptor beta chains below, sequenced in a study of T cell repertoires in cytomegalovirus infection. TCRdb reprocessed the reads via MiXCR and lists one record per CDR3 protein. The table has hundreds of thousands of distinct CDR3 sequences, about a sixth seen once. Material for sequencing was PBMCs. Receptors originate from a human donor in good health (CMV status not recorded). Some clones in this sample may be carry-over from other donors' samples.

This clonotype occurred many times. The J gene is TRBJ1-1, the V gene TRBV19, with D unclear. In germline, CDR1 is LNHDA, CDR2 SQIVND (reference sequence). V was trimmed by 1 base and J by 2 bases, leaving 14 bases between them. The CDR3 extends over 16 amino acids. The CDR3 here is CASSIARVLGNTEAFF. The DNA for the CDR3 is TGTGCCAGTAGTATAGCGAGGGTTTTGGGAAACACTGAAGCTTTCTTT.

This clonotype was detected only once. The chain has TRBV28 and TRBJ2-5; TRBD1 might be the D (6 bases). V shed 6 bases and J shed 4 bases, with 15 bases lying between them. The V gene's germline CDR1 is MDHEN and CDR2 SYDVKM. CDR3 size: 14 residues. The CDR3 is CASSLLQGGETQYF. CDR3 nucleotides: TGTGCCAGCAGCCTATTACAGGGTGGAGAGACCCAGTACTTC.

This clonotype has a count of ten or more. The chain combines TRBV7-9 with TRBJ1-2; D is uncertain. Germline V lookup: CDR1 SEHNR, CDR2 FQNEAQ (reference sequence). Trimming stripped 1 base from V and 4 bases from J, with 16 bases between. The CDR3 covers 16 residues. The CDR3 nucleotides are TGTGCCAGCAGCTTAGGGGCGGGGATTGGTATCTATGGCTACACCTTC. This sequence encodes CASSLGAGIGIYGYTF.

As DNA, the CDR3 is TGCAGTGCGCAAATACAGGGATGGGGACAGCCCCAGCATTTT. This codes for CSAQIQGWGQPQHF. The chain uses TRBV20-1 and TRBJ1-5, with a tentative D call TRBD1 (6 bases). The CDR3 is 14 amino acids. Germline assignment: CDR1 DFQATT and CDR2 SNEGSKA (reference sequence). V was trimmed by 6 bases and J by 7 bases, leaving 19 bases between them.

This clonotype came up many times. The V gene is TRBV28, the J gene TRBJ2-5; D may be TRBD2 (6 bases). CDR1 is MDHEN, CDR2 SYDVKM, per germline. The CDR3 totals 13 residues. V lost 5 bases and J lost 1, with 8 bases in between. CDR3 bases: TGTGCCAGCAGTCCGGGACTCCAAGAGACCCAGTACTTC. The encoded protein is CASSPGLQETQYF. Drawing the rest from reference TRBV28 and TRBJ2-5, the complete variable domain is DVKVTQSSRYLVKRTGEKVFLECVQDMDHENMFWYRQDPGLGLRLIYFSYDVKMKEKGDIPEGYSVSREKKERFSLILESASTNQTSMYLCASSPGLQETQYFGPGTRLLVL.

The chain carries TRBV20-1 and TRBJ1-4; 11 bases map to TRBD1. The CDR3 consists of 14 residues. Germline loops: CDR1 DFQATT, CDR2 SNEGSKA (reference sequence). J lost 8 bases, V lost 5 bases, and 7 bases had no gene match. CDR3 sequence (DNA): TGCAGTGCTGGCCGTAGGGACAGGGGGGAAAAACTGTTTTTT. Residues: CSAGRRDRGEKLFF.

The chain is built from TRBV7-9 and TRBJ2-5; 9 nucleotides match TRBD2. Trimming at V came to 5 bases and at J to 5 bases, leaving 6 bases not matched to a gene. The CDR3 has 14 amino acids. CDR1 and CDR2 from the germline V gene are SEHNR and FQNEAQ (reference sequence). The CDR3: CASSPGTSQETQYF. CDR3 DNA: TGTGCCAGCAGCCCGGGGACTAGCCAGGAGACCCAGTACTTC.

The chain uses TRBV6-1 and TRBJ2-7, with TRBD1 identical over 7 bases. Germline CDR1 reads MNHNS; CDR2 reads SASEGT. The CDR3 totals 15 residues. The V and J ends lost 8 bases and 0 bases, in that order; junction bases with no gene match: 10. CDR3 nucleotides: TGTGCCAGCCAACAGGGGCACCAGAGCTCCTACGAGCAGTACTTC. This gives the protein CASQQGHQSSYEQYF.

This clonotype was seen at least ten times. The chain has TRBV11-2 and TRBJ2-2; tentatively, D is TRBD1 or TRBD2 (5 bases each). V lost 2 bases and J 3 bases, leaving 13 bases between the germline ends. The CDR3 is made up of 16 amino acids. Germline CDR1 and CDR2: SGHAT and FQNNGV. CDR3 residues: CASSLRGIGDTGELFF. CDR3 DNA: TGTGCCAGCAGCTTACGGGGCATCGGGGACACCGGGGAGCTGTTTTTT.

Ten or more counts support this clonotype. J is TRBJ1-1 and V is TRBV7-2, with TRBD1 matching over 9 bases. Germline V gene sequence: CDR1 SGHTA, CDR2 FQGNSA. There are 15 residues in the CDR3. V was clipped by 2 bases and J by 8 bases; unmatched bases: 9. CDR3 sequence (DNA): TGTGCCAGCAGCTTAAACCCCCTGGGGACAGGGGAAGCTTTCTTT. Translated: CASSLNPLGTGEAFF.

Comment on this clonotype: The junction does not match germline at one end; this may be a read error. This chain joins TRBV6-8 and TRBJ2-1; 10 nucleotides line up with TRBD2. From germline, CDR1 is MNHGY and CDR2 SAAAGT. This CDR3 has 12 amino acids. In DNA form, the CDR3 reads TGTGCCAGCAATCTACCAGCGGGGGGGCTTGTTTTC. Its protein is CASNLPAGGLVF.

In DNA, the CDR3 is TGTGCCAGCTCACCGATGGACAGGGGGGGCCCCCAGCATTTT. Its protein product is CASSPMDRGGPQHF. V and J are TRBV18 and TRBJ1-5, with TRBD1 identical over 10 bases. From germline, CDR1 is KGHSH and CDR2 LQKENI. CDR3 length: 14 residues. V dropped 3 bases and J dropped 10; count of bases not matched to a gene: 6.

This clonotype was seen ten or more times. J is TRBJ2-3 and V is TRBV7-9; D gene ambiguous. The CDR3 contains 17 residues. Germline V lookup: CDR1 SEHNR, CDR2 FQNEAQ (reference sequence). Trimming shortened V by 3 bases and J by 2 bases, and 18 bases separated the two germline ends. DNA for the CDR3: TGTGCCAGCAGCTTCCCCGGATTGGAACCCCCCACAGATACGCAGTATTTT. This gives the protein CASSFPGLEPPTDTQYF.

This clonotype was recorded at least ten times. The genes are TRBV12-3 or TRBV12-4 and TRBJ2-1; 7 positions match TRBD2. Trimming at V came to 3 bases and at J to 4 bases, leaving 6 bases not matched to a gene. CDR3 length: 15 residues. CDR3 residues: CASSLGGSTYNEQFF. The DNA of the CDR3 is TGTGCCAGCAGTTTGGGGGGGAGTACTTACAATGAGCAGTTCTTC.

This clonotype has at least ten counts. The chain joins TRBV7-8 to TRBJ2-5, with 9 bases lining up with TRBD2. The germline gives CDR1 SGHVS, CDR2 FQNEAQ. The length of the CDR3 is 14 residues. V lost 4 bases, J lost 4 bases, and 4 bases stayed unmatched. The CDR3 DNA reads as TGTGCCAGCAGCTCTATGACTAGCGGAGAGACCCAGTACTTC. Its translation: CASSSMTSGETQYF.

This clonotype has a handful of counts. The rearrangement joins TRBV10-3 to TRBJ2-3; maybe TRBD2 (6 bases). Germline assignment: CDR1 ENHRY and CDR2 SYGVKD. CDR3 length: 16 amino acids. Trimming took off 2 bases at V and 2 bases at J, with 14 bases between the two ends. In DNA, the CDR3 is TGTGCCATCAGTGAGACTTTAGCGGTAGTCACAGATACGCAGTATTTT. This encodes CAISETLAVVTDTQYF.

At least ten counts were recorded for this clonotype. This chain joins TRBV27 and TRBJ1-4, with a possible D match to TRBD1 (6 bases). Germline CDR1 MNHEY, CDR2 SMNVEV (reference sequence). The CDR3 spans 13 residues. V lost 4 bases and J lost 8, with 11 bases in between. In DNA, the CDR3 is TGTGCCAGCAGTTCAGGGGTCGGAGAAAAACTGTTTTTT. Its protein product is CASSSGVGEKLFF.

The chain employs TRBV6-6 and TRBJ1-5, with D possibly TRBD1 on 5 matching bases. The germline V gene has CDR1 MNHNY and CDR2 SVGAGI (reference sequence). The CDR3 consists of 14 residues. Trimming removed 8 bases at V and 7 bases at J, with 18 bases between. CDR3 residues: CASGNRDGGQPQHF. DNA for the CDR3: TGTGCCAGCGGTAACCGGGACGGGGGGCAGCCCCAGCATTTT.

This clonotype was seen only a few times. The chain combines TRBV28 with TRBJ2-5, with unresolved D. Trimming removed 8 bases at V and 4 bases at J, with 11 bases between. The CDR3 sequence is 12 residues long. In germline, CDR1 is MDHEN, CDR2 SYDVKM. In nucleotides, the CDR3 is TGTGCCAGCTCAGTCGGAACAGAGACCCAGTACTTC. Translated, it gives CASSVGTETQYF.

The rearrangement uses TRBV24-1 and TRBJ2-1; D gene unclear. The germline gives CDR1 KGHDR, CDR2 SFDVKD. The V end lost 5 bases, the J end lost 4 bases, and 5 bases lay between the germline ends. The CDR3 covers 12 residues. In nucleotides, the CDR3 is TGTGCCACCAGTGGCTCATACAATGAGCAGTTCTTC. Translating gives CATSGSYNEQFF.

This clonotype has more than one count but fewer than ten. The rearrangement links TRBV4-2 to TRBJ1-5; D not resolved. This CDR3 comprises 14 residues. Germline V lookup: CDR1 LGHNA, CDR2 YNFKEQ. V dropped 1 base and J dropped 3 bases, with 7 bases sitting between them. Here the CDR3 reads CASSQGVPNQPQHF. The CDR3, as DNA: TGTGCCAGCAGCCAAGGGGTTCCCAATCAGCCCCAGCATTTT.

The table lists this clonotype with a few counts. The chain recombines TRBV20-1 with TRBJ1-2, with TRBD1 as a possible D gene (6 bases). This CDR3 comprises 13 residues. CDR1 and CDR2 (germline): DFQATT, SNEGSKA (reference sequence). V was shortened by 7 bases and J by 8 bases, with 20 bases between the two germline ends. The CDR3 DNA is TGCAGTGTCGGGGAGAACAGGGTTGGAGGCTACACCTTC. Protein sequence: CSVGENRVGGYTF.

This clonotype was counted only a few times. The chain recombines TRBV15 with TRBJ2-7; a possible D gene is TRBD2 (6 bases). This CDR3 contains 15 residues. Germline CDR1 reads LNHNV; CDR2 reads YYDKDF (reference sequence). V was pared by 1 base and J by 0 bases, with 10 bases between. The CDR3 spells CATSRGRDSSYEQYF. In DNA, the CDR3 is TGTGCCACCAGCAGAGGCCGGGACTCCTCCTACGAGCAGTACTTC.

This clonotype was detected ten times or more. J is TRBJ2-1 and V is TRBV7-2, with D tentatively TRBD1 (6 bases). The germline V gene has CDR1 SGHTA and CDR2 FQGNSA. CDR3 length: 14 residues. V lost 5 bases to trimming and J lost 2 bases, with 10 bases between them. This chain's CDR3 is CASSRWTAYNEQFF. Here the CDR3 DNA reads TGTGCCAGCAGCCGGTGGACAGCCTACAATGAGCAGTTCTTC.

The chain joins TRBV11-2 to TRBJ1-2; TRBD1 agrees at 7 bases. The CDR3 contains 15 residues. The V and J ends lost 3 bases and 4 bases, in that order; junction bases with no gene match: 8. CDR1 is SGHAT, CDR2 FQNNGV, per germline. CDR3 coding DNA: TGTGCCAGCAGCTTTAATGCGGGACAGACCTATGGCTACACCTTC. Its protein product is CASSFNAGQTYGYTF.

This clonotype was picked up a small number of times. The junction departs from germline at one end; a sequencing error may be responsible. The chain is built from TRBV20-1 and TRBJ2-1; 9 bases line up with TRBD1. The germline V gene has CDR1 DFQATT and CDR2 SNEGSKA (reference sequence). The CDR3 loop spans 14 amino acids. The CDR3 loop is CSALTGTGYSEQFF. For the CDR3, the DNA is TGCAGTGCCCTGACCGGGACAGGGTACAGTGAGCAGTTCTTC.

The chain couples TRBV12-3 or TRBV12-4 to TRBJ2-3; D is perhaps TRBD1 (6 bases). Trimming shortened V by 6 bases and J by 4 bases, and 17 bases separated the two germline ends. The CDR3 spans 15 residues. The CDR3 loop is CASSPGGGSADTQYF. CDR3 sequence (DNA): TGTGCCAGCAGCCCCGGTGGGGGCAGCGCAGATACGCAGTATTTT.

The CDR3 DNA follows: TGTGCCAGCAGCCAAGAAGGTGTCTCGAATGAGCAGTTCTTC. Translation: CASSQEGVSNEQFF. The rearrangement uses TRBV4-2 and TRBJ2-1, with D unresolved. V was pared by 0 bases and J by 7 bases, with 10 bases between. Germline V gives CDR1 LGHNA, CDR2 YNFKEQ. The CDR3 contains 14 residues.

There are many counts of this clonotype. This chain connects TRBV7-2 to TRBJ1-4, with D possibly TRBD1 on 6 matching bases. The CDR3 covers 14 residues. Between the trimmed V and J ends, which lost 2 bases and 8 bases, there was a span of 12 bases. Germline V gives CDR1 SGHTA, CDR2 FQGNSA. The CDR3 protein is CASSLSGAGEKLFF. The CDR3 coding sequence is TGTGCCAGCAGCTTATCAGGGGCAGGCGAAAAACTGTTTTTT.

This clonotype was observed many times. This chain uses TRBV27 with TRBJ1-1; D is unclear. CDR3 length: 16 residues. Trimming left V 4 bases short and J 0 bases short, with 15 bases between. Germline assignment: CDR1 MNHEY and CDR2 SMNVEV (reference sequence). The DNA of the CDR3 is TGTGCCAGCAGTTGGGATCCTGCACGTATGAACACTGAAGCTTTCTTT. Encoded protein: CASSWDPARMNTEAFF.

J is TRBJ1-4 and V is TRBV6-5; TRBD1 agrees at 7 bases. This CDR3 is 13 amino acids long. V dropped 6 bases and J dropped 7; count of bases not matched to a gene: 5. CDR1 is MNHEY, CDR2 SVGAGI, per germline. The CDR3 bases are TGTGCCAGCAGGTACAGGGGCGGTGAAAAACTGTTTTTT. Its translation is CASRYRGGEKLFF.

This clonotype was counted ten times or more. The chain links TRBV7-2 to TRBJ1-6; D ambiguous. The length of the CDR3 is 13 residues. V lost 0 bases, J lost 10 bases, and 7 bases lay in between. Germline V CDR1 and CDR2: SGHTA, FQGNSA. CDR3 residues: CASSLAQSSPLHF. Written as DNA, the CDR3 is TGTGCCAGCAGCTTAGCGCAGTCCTCACCCCTCCACTTT.